This T cell receptor (beta chain) was recovered during a study of cytomegalovirus exposure and HLA in healthy donors. Remarks on this clone: Other DNA sequences in this sample translate to the same CDR3.

A multiplex PCR was run with 60 Vbeta primers and 13 Jbeta primers. This table comes from immunoSEQ multiplex PCR, and its TCRdb copy is limited to in-frame clones, with some not included. The table records about 160,000 clones, about 80% of them present only once. Sequenced material: PBMCs. This clonotype was sampled from a man aged 18-30 years in good health and CMV-seropositive.

As DNA, the CDR3 is TGCAGCTCCCAAGGGAAGGGAGACATGAACACTGAAGCTTTCTTT. Amino acids: CSSQGKGDMNTEAFF. The chain is built from TRBV29-1 and TRBJ1-1; D is unclear. The germline V and J ends were trimmed by 8 bases and 0 bases, with 19 bases remaining between them. The CDR3 spans 15 residues. From germline, CDR1 is SQVTM and CDR2 ANQGSEA.